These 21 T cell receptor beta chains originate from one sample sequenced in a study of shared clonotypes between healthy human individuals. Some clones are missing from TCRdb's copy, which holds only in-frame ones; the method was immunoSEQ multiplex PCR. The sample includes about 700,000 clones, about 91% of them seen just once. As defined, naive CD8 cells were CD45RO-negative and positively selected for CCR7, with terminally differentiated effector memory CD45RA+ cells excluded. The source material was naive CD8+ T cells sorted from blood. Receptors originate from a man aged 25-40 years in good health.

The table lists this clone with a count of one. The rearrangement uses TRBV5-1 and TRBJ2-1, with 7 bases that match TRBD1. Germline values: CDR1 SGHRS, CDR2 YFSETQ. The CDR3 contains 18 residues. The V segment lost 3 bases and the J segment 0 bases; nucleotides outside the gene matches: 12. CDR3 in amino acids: CASSSINGTANSYNEQFF. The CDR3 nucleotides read TGCGCCAGCAGCTCGATCAATGGGACAGCAAACTCCTACAATGAGCAGTTCTTC.

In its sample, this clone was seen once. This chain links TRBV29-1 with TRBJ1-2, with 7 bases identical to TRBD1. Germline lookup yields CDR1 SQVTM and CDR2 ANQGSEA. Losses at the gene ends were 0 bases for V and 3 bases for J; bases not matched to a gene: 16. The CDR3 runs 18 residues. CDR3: CSVEEDGAGGIADYGYTF. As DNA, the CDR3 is TGCAGCGTTGAAGAGGATGGGGCAGGGGGAATTGCGGACTATGGCTACACCTTC.

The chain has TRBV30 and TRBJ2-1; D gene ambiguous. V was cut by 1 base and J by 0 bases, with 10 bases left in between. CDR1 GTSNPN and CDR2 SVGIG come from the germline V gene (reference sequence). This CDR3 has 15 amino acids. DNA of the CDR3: TGTGCCTGGAGTGAATTATCCAGCTCCTACAATGAGCAGTTCTTC. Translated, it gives CAWSELSSSYNEQFF. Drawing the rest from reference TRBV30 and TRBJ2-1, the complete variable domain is SQTIHQWPATLVQPVGSPLSLECTVEGTSNPNLYWYRQAAGRGLQLLFYSVGIGQISSEVPQNLSASRPQDRQFILSSKKLLLSDSGFYLCAWSELSSSYNEQFFGPGTRLTVL.

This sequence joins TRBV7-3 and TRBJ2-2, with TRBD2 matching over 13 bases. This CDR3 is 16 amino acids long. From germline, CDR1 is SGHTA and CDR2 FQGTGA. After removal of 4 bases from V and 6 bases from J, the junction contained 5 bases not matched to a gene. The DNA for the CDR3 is TGTGCCAGCAGCTCGGGACTAGCGGGATTTGCCGGGGAGCTGTTTTTT. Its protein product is CASSSGLAGFAGELFF.

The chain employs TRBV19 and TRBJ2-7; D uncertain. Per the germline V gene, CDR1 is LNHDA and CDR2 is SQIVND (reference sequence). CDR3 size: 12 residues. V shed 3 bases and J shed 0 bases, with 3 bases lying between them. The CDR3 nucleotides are TGTGCCAGTAGTATGGCCTCCTACGAGCAGTACTTC. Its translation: CASSMASYEQYF.

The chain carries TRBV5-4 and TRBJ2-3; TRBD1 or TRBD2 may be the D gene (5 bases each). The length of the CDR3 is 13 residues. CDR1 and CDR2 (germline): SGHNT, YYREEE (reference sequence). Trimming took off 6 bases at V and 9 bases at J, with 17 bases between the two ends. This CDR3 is CASNNGGDFTQYF. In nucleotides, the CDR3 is TGTGCCAGCAACAATGGGGGAGACTTCACGCAGTATTTT.

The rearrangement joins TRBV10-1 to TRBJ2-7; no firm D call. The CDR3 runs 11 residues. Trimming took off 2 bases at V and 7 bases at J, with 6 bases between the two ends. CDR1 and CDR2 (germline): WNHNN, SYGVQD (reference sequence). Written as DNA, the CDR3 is TGCGCCAGCAGTGAGGGGTTTGAGCAGTACTTC. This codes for CASSEGFEQYF.

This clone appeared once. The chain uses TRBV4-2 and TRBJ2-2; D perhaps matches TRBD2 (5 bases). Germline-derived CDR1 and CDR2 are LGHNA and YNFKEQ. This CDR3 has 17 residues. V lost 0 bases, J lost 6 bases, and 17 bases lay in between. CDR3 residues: CASSQDSIGVGAGELFF. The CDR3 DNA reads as TGTGCCAGCAGCCAAGATAGTATTGGCGTCGGGGCCGGGGAGCTGTTTTTT.

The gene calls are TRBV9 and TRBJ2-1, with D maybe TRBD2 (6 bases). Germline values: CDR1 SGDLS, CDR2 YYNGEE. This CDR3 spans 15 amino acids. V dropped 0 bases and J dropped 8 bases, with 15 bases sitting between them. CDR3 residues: CASSVESIPGDEQFF. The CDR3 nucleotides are TGTGCCAGCAGCGTAGAGTCGATTCCGGGGGATGAGCAGTTCTTC. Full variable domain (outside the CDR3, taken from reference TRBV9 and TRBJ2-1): DSGVTQTPKHLITATGQRVTLRCSPRSGDLSVYWYQQSLDQGLQFLIQYYNGEERAKGNILERFSAQQFPDLHSELNLSSLELGDSALYFCASSVESIPGDEQFFGPGTRLTVL.

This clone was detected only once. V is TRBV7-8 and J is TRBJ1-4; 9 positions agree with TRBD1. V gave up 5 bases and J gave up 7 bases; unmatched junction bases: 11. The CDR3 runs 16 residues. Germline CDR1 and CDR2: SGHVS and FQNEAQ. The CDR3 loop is CASSPAPTGGGEKLFF. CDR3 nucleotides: TGTGCCAGCAGCCCCGCCCCGACAGGGGGGGGTGAAAAACTGTTTTTT.

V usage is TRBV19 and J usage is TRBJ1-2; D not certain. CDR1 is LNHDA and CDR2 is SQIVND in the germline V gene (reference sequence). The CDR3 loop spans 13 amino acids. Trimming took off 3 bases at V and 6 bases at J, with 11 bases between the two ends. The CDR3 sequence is CASSITDNNGYTF. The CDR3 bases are TGTGCCAGTAGTATTACAGACAACAATGGCTACACCTTC.

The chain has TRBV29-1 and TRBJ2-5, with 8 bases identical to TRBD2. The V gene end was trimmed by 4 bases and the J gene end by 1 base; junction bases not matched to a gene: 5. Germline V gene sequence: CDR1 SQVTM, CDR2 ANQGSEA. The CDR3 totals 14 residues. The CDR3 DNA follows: TGCAGCGTTGTACTAGCGGTATTCCAAGAGACCCAGTACTTC. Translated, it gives CSVVLAVFQETQYF.

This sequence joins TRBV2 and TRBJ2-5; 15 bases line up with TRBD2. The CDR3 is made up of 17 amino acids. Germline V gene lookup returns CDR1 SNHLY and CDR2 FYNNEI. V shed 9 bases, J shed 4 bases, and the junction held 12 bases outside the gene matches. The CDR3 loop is CASETGLAGGLGETQYF. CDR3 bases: TGTGCCAGTGAAACGGGACTAGCGGGAGGATTAGGAGAGACCCAGTACTTC.

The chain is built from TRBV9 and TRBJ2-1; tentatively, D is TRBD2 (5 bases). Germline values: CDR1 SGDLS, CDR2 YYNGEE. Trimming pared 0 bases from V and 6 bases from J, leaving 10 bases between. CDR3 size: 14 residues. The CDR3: CASSVGSSINEQFF. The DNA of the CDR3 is TGTGCCAGCAGCGTAGGGTCTAGCATCAATGAGCAGTTCTTC.

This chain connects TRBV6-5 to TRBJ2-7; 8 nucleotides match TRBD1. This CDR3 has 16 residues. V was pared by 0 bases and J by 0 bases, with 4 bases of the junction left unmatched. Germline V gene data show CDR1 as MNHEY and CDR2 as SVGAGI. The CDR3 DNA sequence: TGTGCCAGCAGTTACTCCTGGGACAGGAGCTCCTACGAGCAGTACTTC. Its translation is CASSYSWDRSSYEQYF.

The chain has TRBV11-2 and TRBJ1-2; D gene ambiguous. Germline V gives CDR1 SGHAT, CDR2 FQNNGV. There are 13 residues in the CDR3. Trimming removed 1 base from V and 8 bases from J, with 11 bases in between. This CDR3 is CASSLVGREGYTF. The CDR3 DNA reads TGTGCCAGCAGCTTAGTGGGCAGAGAAGGCTACACCTTC. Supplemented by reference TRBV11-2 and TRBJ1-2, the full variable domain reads EAGVAQSPRYKIIEKRQSVAFWCNPISGHATLYWYQQILGQGPKLLIQFQNNGVVDDSQLPKDRFSAERLKGVDSTLKIQPAKLEDSAVYLCASSLVGREGYTFGSGTRLTVV.

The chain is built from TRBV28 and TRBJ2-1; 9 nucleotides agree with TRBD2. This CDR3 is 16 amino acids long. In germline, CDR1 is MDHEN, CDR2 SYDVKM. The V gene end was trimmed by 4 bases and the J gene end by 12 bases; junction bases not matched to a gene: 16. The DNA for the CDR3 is TGTGCCAGCAGTTCCTCACGGAGGGCGGGAGGGGTGTGGCAGTTCTTC. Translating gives CASSSSRRAGGVWQFF.

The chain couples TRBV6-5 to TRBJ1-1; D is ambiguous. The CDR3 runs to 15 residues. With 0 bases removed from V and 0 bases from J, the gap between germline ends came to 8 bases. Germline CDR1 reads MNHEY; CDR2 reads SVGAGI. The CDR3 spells CASSYSRSMNTEAFF. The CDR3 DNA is TGTGCCAGCAGTTACTCTAGGTCGATGAACACTGAAGCTTTCTTT.

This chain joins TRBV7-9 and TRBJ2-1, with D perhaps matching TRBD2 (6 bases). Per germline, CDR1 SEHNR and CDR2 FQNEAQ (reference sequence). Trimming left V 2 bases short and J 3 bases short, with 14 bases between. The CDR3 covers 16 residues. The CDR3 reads CASSLRRGINYNEQFF. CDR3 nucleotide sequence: TGTGCCAGCAGCTTAAGGAGGGGTATTAACTACAATGAGCAGTTCTTC.

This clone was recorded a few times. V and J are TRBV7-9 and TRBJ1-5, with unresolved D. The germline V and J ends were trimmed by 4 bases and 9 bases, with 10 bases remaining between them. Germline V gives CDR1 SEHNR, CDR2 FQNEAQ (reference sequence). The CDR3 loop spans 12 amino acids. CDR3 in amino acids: CASSSLNGPQHF. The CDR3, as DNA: TGTGCCAGCAGCTCGTTAAATGGGCCCCAGCATTTT.

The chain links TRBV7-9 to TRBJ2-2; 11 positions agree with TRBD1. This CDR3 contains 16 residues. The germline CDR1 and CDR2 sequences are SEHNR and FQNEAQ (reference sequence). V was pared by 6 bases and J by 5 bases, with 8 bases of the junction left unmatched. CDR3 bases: TGTGCCAGCAGTTCCCGGGACAGGGGGTATACCGGGGAGCTGTTTTTT. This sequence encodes CASSSRDRGYTGELFF.